This T cell receptor (beta chain) was retrieved from a study of cytomegalovirus exposure and HLA in healthy donors. Profiled with immunoSEQ multiplex PCR; TCRdb holds only in-frame clones, not every one. The profile covers 140,000 to 150,000 clones, with roughly 93% appearing a single time and approximately 2% taken by the ten largest. The CDR3 consists of 13 residues. V lost 2 bases and J 4 bases, leaving 9 bases between the germline ends. Germline lookup yields CDR1 SGHAT and CDR2 FQNNGV. The sample comprised PBMCs. This clonotype was sampled from a man aged 18 to 30 in good health and CMV-seropositive. The chain uses TRBV11-2 and TRBJ2-7, with D unresolved. CDR3 sequence: CASSLRTEYEQYF. Written as DNA, the CDR3 is TGTGCCAGCAGCTTAAGAACAGAGTACGAGCAGTACTTC.